Below, 22 T cell receptor beta chains from the same sample are listed, as sequenced in a study of T cell responses to AZD1222 COVID-19 vaccine. This table comes from immunoSEQ multiplex PCR, and its TCRdb copy is limited to in-frame clones, with some not included. Altogether 90,000 to 120,000 clones are present, 70% to 90% being singletons, with the ten largest covering under 7%. The sample in question was peripheral blood, obtained on day 0 of AZD1222 vaccination. The source of these receptors is an adult in good health.

The chain links TRBV5-1 to TRBJ1-1; possibly TRBD1 for D (6 bases). The germline V gene has CDR1 SGHRS and CDR2 YFSETQ. This CDR3 is 15 amino acids long. Trimming removed 2 bases at V and 4 bases at J, with 15 bases between. CDR3 sequence: CASSFQGRVITEAFF. As DNA, the CDR3 is TGCGCCAGCAGCTTTCAGGGGCGCGTGATCACTGAAGCTTTCTTT.

The J gene is TRBJ1-5, the V gene TRBV5-1; D is unclear. With 2 bases removed from V and 1 base from J, the gap between germline ends came to 10 bases. Germline V lookup: CDR1 SGHRS, CDR2 YFSETQ. The CDR3 contains 15 residues. CDR3 sequence (DNA): TGCGCCAGCAGCTTAGGCAGTACAAGCAATCAGCCCCAGCATTTT. Its protein product is CASSLGSTSNQPQHF.

The rearrangement uses TRBV18 and TRBJ1-1; TRBD1 is a possible D gene (6 bases). The CDR3 runs 15 residues. V shed 5 bases and J shed 0 bases, with 13 bases lying between them. Germline-derived CDR1 and CDR2 are KGHSH and LQKENI. This CDR3 reads CASSSLAGVNTEAFF. The CDR3 region has the DNA TGTGCCAGCTCATCCTTAGCAGGGGTGAACACTGAAGCTTTCTTT.

The gene calls are TRBV27 and TRBJ2-5, with no clear D. Per germline, CDR1 MNHEY and CDR2 SMNVEV (reference sequence). V shed 5 bases and J shed 1 base, with 8 bases lying between them. The CDR3 covers 13 residues. The CDR3 DNA follows: TGTGCCAGCAGTCGGGTGGTCCAAGAGACCCAGTACTTC. Residues: CASSRVVQETQYF.

The chain couples TRBV7-2 to TRBJ1-1; D is possibly TRBD1 (5 bases). The CDR3 loop spans 16 amino acids. With 4 bases removed from V and 4 bases from J, the gap between germline ends came to 19 bases. Germline values: CDR1 SGHTA, CDR2 FQGNSA. CDR3: CASSSISPGGSTEAFF. CDR3 nucleotides: TGTGCCAGCAGCTCGATATCCCCCGGGGGGTCCACTGAAGCTTTCTTT.

The chain employs TRBV19 and TRBJ1-2, with D possibly matching TRBD1 (6 bases). The germline gives CDR1 LNHDA, CDR2 SQIVND (reference sequence). V was shortened by 5 bases and J by 5 bases, with 12 bases between the two germline ends. This CDR3 contains 13 residues. The CDR3 DNA is TGTGCCAGTAGTCCCGAGGGGGGATATGGCTACACCTTC. Protein sequence: CASSPEGGYGYTF.

This sequence joins TRBV30 and TRBJ1-5, with 8 bases aligning to TRBD1. The CDR3 loop spans 14 amino acids. J lost 6 bases, V lost 3 bases, and 7 bases had no gene match. Germline V gene data show CDR1 as GTSNPN and CDR2 as SVGIG (reference sequence). CDR3 coding DNA: TGTGCCTGGAGAAGGACAGGGTCGGGTCAGCCCCAGCATTTT. The encoded protein is CAWRRTGSGQPQHF.

The gene calls are TRBV6-2 or TRBV6-3 and TRBJ2-7; D is unresolved. The germline V gene has CDR1 MNHEY and CDR2 SVGEGT. The CDR3 runs 12 residues. The V gene lost 2 bases and the J gene lost 5 bases, with 7 bases spanning the gap. The CDR3 nucleotides are TGTGCCAGCAGTTACACCAGCAACGAGCAGTACTTC. Its protein product is CASSYTSNEQYF.

This clone was counted only a few times. V gene TRBV29-1 combines with J gene TRBJ1-1; TRBD1 is a possible D gene (5 bases). Trimming left V 7 bases short and J 6 bases short, with 15 bases between. The CDR3 has 12 residues. The V gene's germline CDR1 is SQVTM and CDR2 ANQGSEA. The CDR3 reads CSGRGKSPEAFF. The DNA for the CDR3 is TGCAGCGGGCGGGGCAAGTCTCCTGAAGCTTTCTTT.

The genes are TRBV15 and TRBJ2-1; D possibly corresponds to TRBD1 (5 bases). With 4 bases removed from V and 15 bases from J, the gap between germline ends came to 16 bases. Germline V lookup: CDR1 LNHNV, CDR2 YYDKDF (reference sequence). This CDR3 is built from 12 residues. In DNA form, the CDR3 reads TGTGCCACCAGCAAGGGGTTGAAGGGCTGGTTCTTC. Its translation: CATSKGLKGWFF.

V usage is TRBV5-5 and J usage is TRBJ2-1; TRBD1 matches 10 bases. The CDR3 spans 16 residues. The ends lost 4 bases at V and 6 bases at J; junction bases unmatched: 10. The V gene's germline CDR1 is SGHKS and CDR2 YYEKEE (reference sequence). The CDR3 sequence is CASSRVPGQGSNEQFF. The CDR3 DNA is TGTGCCAGCAGCCGAGTACCGGGACAGGGGTCCAATGAGCAGTTCTTC.

The chain combines TRBV7-3 with TRBJ1-1; the D is unclear. The CDR3 consists of 13 residues. Germline CDR1 is SGHTA and CDR2 is FQGTGA. Trimming cost V 5 bases and J 4 bases, with 11 bases left between them. In DNA, the CDR3 is TGTGCCAGCAGCAGTATGTGGGGCACTGAAGCTTTCTTT. The encoded protein is CASSSMWGTEAFF.

J is TRBJ2-4 and V is TRBV7-2; no definite D call. Trimming stripped 1 base from V and 6 bases from J, with 10 bases between. Germline-derived CDR1 and CDR2 are SGHTA and FQGNSA. CDR3 length: 14 amino acids. CDR3 in DNA: TGTGCCAGCAGCTTAGGGACGACGGGAAACATTCAGTACTTC. Encoded protein: CASSLGTTGNIQYF.

CDR3 sequence reads: CASSANSVSTDTQYF. In nucleotides, the CDR3 is TGTGCCAGCAGTGCCAATAGCGTTAGCACAGATACGCAGTATTTT. The V and J genes are TRBV2 and TRBJ2-3; a possible D gene is TRBD2 (5 bases). Trimming pared 4 bases from V and 0 bases from J, leaving 11 bases between. This CDR3 contains 15 residues. Germline CDR1 is SNHLY and CDR2 is FYNNEI.

This clone appeared a single time. The J gene is TRBJ1-2, the V gene TRBV12-3 or TRBV12-4; 7 bases are a match to TRBD1. The CDR3 runs to 13 residues. V shed 6 bases and J 4 bases; nucleotides not matched to a gene: 5. The DNA for the CDR3 is TGTGCCAGCAGCCGGGGGACAGCCTATGGCTACACCTTC. Protein product: CASSRGTAYGYTF.

This chain uses TRBV30 with TRBJ1-2; a weak D match, TRBD1 (6 bases). The germline V gene has CDR1 GTSNPN and CDR2 SVGIG (reference sequence). This CDR3 comprises 11 residues. The CDR3 bases are TGTGCGGTCGGCAGGGGCCATGGCTACACCTTC. Protein product: CAVGRGHGYTF.

The gene calls are TRBV24-1 and TRBJ1-5; D gene unclear. V lost 9 bases and J lost 5, with 7 bases in between. CDR1 KGHDR and CDR2 SFDVKD come from the germline V gene. The CDR3 spans 11 residues. In DNA form, the CDR3 reads TGTGCCACCGAGGGTGATCAGCCCCAGCATTTT. As protein: CATEGDQPQHF.

This chain links TRBV6-5 with TRBJ1-4, with 10 nucleotides matching TRBD1. The CDR3 covers 16 residues. Per the germline V gene, CDR1 is MNHEY and CDR2 is SVGAGI. Trimming took 2 bases from V and 8 from J; bases not matched to a gene: 8. The CDR3 DNA sequence: TGTGCCAGCAGTTACACTTACCGGGACAGGGGCGAAAAACTGTTTTTT. It codes for CASSYTYRDRGEKLFF.

V usage is TRBV7-9 and J usage is TRBJ2-7; 14 bases line up with TRBD2. The CDR3 is 15 residues long. V lost 5 bases, J lost 3 bases, and 3 bases stayed unmatched. Germline V gene data show CDR1 as SEHNR and CDR2 as FQNEAQ (reference sequence). CDR3 region: CASSQGTSGSYEQYF. The CDR3 coding sequence is TGTGCCAGCAGCCAGGGGACTAGCGGGAGCTACGAGCAGTACTTC.

This chain uses TRBV21-1 with TRBJ1-2; the table calls TRBD1, which could not be checked here. TRBV21-1 is a known pseudogene. This CDR3 contains 16 residues. Here the CDR3 DNA reads TGTGCCAGCAGCAAAGTTACAGAAGATGCTAACTATGGCTACACCTTC. As protein: CASSKVTEDANYGYTF.

The rearrangement joins TRBV27 to TRBJ1-1; D is possibly TRBD1 (6 bases). The V end lost 3 bases, the J end lost 1 base, and 9 bases lay between the germline ends. This CDR3 is 14 amino acids long. Germline lookup yields CDR1 MNHEY and CDR2 SMNVEV (reference sequence). CDR3 bases: TGTGCCAGCAGTTTTCAGGGGTCGAACACTGAAGCTTTCTTT. It is translated as CASSFQGSNTEAFF.

The rearrangement uses TRBV28 and TRBJ2-7; D remains ambiguous. The CDR3 is made up of 15 amino acids. Looked up from germline, CDR1 is MDHEN and CDR2 is SYDVKM. Trimming cost V 5 bases and J 4 bases, with 18 bases left between them. CDR3 DNA: TGTGCCAGCAGTATCACCCCTCGGTCTTCATACGAGCAGTACTTC. Its protein product is CASSITPRSSYEQYF. The full variable domain, rest sourced from reference TRBV28 and TRBJ2-7, is DVKVTQSSRYLVKRTGEKVFLECVQDMDHENMFWYRQDPGLGLRLIYFSYDVKMKEKGDIPEGYSVSREKKERFSLILESASTNQTSMYLCASSITPRSSYEQYFGPGTRLTVT.